Below are 25 T cell receptor beta chains sequenced from a single sample in a study of Graves' ophthalmopathy and Graves' hyperthyroidism. RNA transcripts provided the template for amplifying TCR beta CDR3 regions. The library came from an HTBI-primed first-round RT-PCR and a second-round multiplex PCR. Each CDR3 protein gets one entry after TCRdb re-called the multiplex PCR reads with MiXCR. In the table there are 400,000 to 500,000 distinct CDR3 sequences, under 25% of which are singletons. Sequenced: peripheral blood. Receptors originate from a woman aged 18-29 years with stable Graves' hyperthyroidism.

This clonotype was seen many times. The gene calls are TRBV12-3 or TRBV12-4 and TRBJ1-2; D unclear. V lost 5 bases and J lost 7, with 23 bases in between. The CDR3 is 16 amino acids. The CDR3 region is CASSGSGRRAVGGYTF. CDR3 in DNA: TGTGCCAGCAGTGGAAGCGGGCGACGGGCAGTCGGTGGCTACACCTTC.

This chain joins TRBV18 and TRBJ1-1, with D possibly being TRBD1 (6 bases). V was pared by 0 bases and J by 5 bases, with 19 bases between. Germline assignment: CDR1 KGHSH and CDR2 LQKENI. The CDR3 runs 17 residues. CDR3 loop: CASSPPFGGAGGTEAFF. The CDR3 DNA follows: TGTGCCAGCTCACCACCTTTCGGGGGCGCGGGTGGGACTGAAGCTTTCTTT. The full variable domain, rest sourced from reference TRBV18 and TRBJ1-1, is NAGVMQNPRHLVRRRGQEARLRCSPMKGHSHVYWYRQLPEEGLKFMVYLQKENIIDESGMPKERFSAEFPKEGPSILRIQQVVRGDSAAYFCASSPPFGGAGGTEAFFGQGTRLTVV.

This clonotype has a count of ten or more. The genes are TRBV30 and TRBJ1-1; D uncertain. V lost 2 bases to trimming and J lost 6 bases, with 7 bases between them. This CDR3 spans 11 amino acids. From germline, CDR1 is GTSNPN and CDR2 SVGIG (reference sequence). CDR3 sequence (DNA): TGTGCCTGGAGTCTCGGGGCTGAAGCTTTCTTT. Its protein is CAWSLGAEAFF.

V and J are TRBV6-1 and TRBJ2-7; D might be TRBD2 (6 bases). CDR1 and CDR2 (germline): MNHNS, SASEGT. The CDR3 runs 12 residues. Trimming pared 7 bases from V and 5 bases from J, leaving 12 bases between. CDR3 protein: CASNGGSDEQYF. The CDR3 DNA follows: TGTGCCAGCAATGGAGGGTCGGACGAGCAGTACTTC.

The J gene is TRBJ2-5, the V gene TRBV12-3 or TRBV12-4; a possible D gene is TRBD1 (6 bases). Trimming shortened V by 6 bases and J by 1 base, and 18 bases separated the two germline ends. This CDR3 comprises 16 residues. CDR3 DNA sequence: TGTGCCAGCAGCCGTGACAGGTACCGAATCCAAGAGACCCAGTACTTC. Its translation: CASSRDRYRIQETQYF.

At least ten counts were recorded for this clonotype. V usage is TRBV18 and J usage is TRBJ1-5; 8 nucleotides line up with TRBD1. After removal of 4 bases from V and 4 bases from J, the junction contained 6 bases not matched to a gene. The CDR3 extends over 15 amino acids. Looked up from germline, CDR1 is KGHSH and CDR2 is LQKENI. The CDR3 region has the DNA TGTGCCAGCTCACGCGGACAGGGCGAGAATCAGCCCCAGCATTTT. Its protein is CASSRGQGENQPQHF.

This clonotype was detected many times. The J gene is TRBJ1-1, the V gene TRBV4-1, with a possible D match to TRBD1 (6 bases). V lost 6 bases and J lost 1, with 18 bases in between. This CDR3 contains 16 residues. In germline, CDR1 is MGHRA, CDR2 YSYEKL. Here the CDR3 DNA reads TGCGCCAGCAGAGACAGGACGAACCAACAGAACACTGAAGCTTTCTTT. Its translation is CASRDRTNQQNTEAFF.

The sample holds a few counts of this clonotype. The chain employs TRBV28 and TRBJ1-1; D uncertain. Trimming removed 6 bases at V and 4 bases at J, with 9 bases between. Germline CDR1 reads MDHEN; CDR2 reads SYDVKM. CDR3 size: 12 residues. Written as DNA, the CDR3 is TGTGCCAGCAGGGAGGGTAGCACTGAAGCTTTCTTT. Its protein product is CASREGSTEAFF.

Note on this clonotype: This CDR3 fails to terminate in the conserved phenylalanine or tryptophan, so it likely reflects a read error. The DNA is left out, because the CDR3 cannot be placed on it with certainty; the CDR3 is given as TCRdb lists it. CDR3 protein: CASSEMVNTEACY. The genes are TRBV10-2 and TRBJ1-1. Ends included, the CDR3 has 13 residues. Germline V gene lookup returns CDR1 WSHSY and CDR2 SAAADI.

In its sample, this clonotype was seen many times. The chain has TRBV4-1 and TRBJ1-6; D uncertain. The CDR3 consists of 19 residues. V shed 1 base and J shed 1 base, with 17 bases lying between them. CDR1 and CDR2 from the germline V gene are MGHRA and YSYEKL. The CDR3 DNA sequence: TGCGCCAGCAGCCAAGGCAGGCCGCTATCCGGATCCTATAATTCACCCCTCCACTTT. This sequence encodes CASSQGRPLSGSYNSPLHF.

This clonotype was counted ten times or more. The CDR3 DNA reads TGTGCCAGTAGTAGCCTCCTTAGGGGCAGGGACGAGCAGTACTTC. Translated: CASSSLLRGRDEQYF. The chain couples TRBV19 to TRBJ2-7; TRBD1 is a possible D gene (5 bases). Germline-derived CDR1 and CDR2 are LNHDA and SQIVND (reference sequence). The V end was cut by 4 bases, the J end by 5 bases, with 18 bases between. The CDR3 covers 15 residues.

The chain links TRBV29-1 to TRBJ1-1; tentatively, D is TRBD1 (6 bases). This CDR3 region has 13 residues. Germline loops: CDR1 SQVTM, CDR2 ANQGSEA. With 7 bases removed from V and 4 bases from J, the gap between germline ends came to 16 bases. The CDR3 reads CSAERQEGTEAFF. The CDR3 coding sequence is TGCAGCGCCGAGAGACAGGAGGGCACTGAAGCTTTCTTT.

This clonotype was observed a few times. This rearrangement joins TRBV10-3 to TRBJ1-5; a weak D match, TRBD1 (6 bases). Germline V gene data show CDR1 as ENHRY and CDR2 as SYGVKD. The CDR3 spans 12 residues. Trimming shortened V by 11 bases and J by 3 bases, and 11 bases separated the two germline ends. The CDR3 region is CAQGGSNQPQHF. In DNA, the CDR3 is TGTGCCCAAGGGGGGTCCAATCAGCCCCAGCATTTT.

This clonotype was counted ten times or more. The genes are TRBV6-1 and TRBJ2-7; a weak D match, TRBD2 (5 bases). The CDR3 has 13 amino acids. With 8 bases removed from V and 0 bases from J, the gap between germline ends came to 11 bases. Germline values: CDR1 MNHNS, CDR2 SASEGT. The CDR3 reads CASLGSLSYEQYF. In nucleotides, the CDR3 is TGTGCCAGCCTGGGGAGCCTCTCCTACGAGCAGTACTTC.

In its sample, this clonotype was seen many times. J is TRBJ1-2 and V is TRBV6-2 or TRBV6-3, with D unclear. V was pared by 4 bases and J by 0 bases, with 6 bases between. CDR3 size: 13 residues. Looked up from germline, CDR1 is MNHEY and CDR2 is SVGEGT. The CDR3 coding sequence is TGTGCCAGCAGTTGGCGGCCTAACTATGGCTACACCTTC. Protein product: CASSWRPNYGYTF.

In DNA, the CDR3 is TGTGCCAGCAGCAGAAACAGGGCAGGGGGTATAGAGACCCAGTACTTC. It is translated as CASSRNRAGGIETQYF. The chain carries TRBV6-1 and TRBJ2-5; the match to TRBD1 covers 7 bases. Germline V CDR1 and CDR2: MNHNS, SASEGT. Trimming removed 6 bases from V and 4 bases from J; junction bases left unmatched: 14. This CDR3 spans 16 amino acids.

This clonotype was detected many times. J is TRBJ1-2 and V is TRBV28; 8 positions match TRBD1. Germline V gives CDR1 MDHEN, CDR2 SYDVKM. This CDR3 has 14 amino acids. Trimming removed 5 bases from V and 3 bases from J; junction bases left unmatched: 5. CDR3 protein: CASSRQGPDYGYTF. Here the CDR3 DNA reads TGTGCCAGCAGTAGACAGGGGCCGGACTATGGCTACACCTTC.

This clonotype occurred many times. This sequence joins TRBV12-3 or TRBV12-4 and TRBJ1-2, with TRBD1 identical over 7 bases. The junction had 16 bases not matched to a gene; V was cut back by 6 bases and J by 3 bases. CDR3 length equals 17 residues. The CDR3 is CASRILDRALPYYGYTF. CDR3 DNA: TGTGCCAGCAGGATCCTTGACAGGGCACTCCCGTACTATGGCTACACCTTC.

The sample holds many counts of this clonotype. This chain joins TRBV10-3 and TRBJ1-6; TRBD1 agrees at 8 bases. V trimming: 4 bases; J trimming: 2 bases; junction bases outside the gene matches: 4. Germline CDR1 is ENHRY and CDR2 is SYGVKD. The CDR3 extends over 16 amino acids. CDR3 amino acids: CAISAQGVTYNSPLHF. CDR3 bases: TGTGCCATCAGTGCACAGGGGGTAACCTATAATTCACCCCTCCACTTT.

The chain carries TRBV30 and TRBJ1-1; D may be TRBD1 (5 bases). CDR1 GTSNPN and CDR2 SVGIG come from the germline V gene (reference sequence). The ends were cut back, 0 bases at V and 5 bases at J, with 13 bases in the middle. The CDR3 totals 14 residues. The CDR3 DNA is TGTGCCTGGAGTGTTCGGGTCAGGGAAACTGAAGCTTTCTTT. It codes for CAWSVRVRETEAFF. The full variable domain, in which reference TRBV30 and TRBJ1-1 provide the parts outside the CDR3, is SQTIHQWPATLVQPVGSPLSLECTVEGTSNPNLYWYRQAAGRGLQLLFYSVGIGQISSEVPQNLSASRPQDRQFILSSKKLLLSDSGFYLCAWSVRVRETEAFFGQGTRLTVV.

This clonotype was detected ten times or more. The chain recombines TRBV19 with TRBJ1-5; D possibly corresponds to TRBD1 (5 bases). Trimming removed 3 bases from V and 7 bases from J, with 16 bases in between. Germline CDR1 is LNHDA and CDR2 is SQIVND (reference sequence). The CDR3 runs to 15 residues. Written as DNA, the CDR3 is TGTGCCAGTAGTATTATTCTGCAGGGAAGACAGCCCCAGCATTTT. It codes for CASSIILQGRQPQHF.

This clonotype was recorded a few times. The chain links TRBV18 to TRBJ2-2, with 13 positions matching TRBD2. The germline V gene has CDR1 KGHSH and CDR2 LQKENI. CDR3 length equals 18 residues. With V trimmed by 3 bases and J by 3 bases, 7 bases remained unmatched. The CDR3 spells CASSPYGLAGADTGELFF. CDR3 DNA: TGTGCCAGCTCACCCTACGGACTAGCGGGAGCGGACACCGGGGAGCTGTTTTTT. The full variable domain, with the rest looked up from reference TRBV18 and TRBJ2-2, is NAGVMQNPRHLVRRRGQEARLRCSPMKGHSHVYWYRQLPEEGLKFMVYLQKENIIDESGMPKERFSAEFPKEGPSILRIQQVVRGDSAAYFCASSPYGLAGADTGELFFGEGSRLTVL.

This clonotype was counted ten times or more. One junction end disagrees with the germline gene, perhaps due to a read error. This rearrangement joins TRBV5-1 to TRBJ2-5; 7 bases agree with TRBD1. In germline, CDR1 is SGHRS, CDR2 YFSETQ. The length of the CDR3 is 14 residues. The CDR3 reads CASSLQGSQETQYF. CDR3 in DNA: TGTGCCAGCAGCCTACAGGGGTCCCAAGAGACCCAGTACTTC.

In DNA, the CDR3 is TGTGCCAGCAAGGAGCGGGGTACGGGCACTGAAGCTTTCTTT. This codes for CASKERGTGTEAFF. The V gene is TRBV28, the J gene TRBJ1-1; D not certain. Germline V gene data show CDR1 as MDHEN and CDR2 as SYDVKM. Between the trimmed V and J ends, which lost 7 bases and 4 bases, there was a span of 16 bases. There are 14 residues in the CDR3.

The chain links TRBV30 to TRBJ1-2; 12 bases align to TRBD1. From germline, CDR1 is GTSNPN and CDR2 SVGIG (reference sequence). The J segment lost 6 bases and the V segment lost 3 bases, leaving 20 bases of the junction unmatched. The CDR3 runs to 19 residues. The CDR3 DNA is TGTGCCTGGAGCGCCCGGTCCGGGACAGGGGGCCTATTTAAACATGGCTACACCTTC. Its protein is CAWSARSGTGGLFKHGYTF.